This is a list of T cell receptor beta chains from one sample in a study of CD8 T cells in ankylosing spondylitis. TCRdb redid the calling of the 5' RACE reads with MiXCR, one entry per CDR3 protein. The sample has under 300,000 distinct CDR3 sequences, over 9.5% seen once. Source material: blood, either unsorted or a sorted T cell fraction (not recorded which). Receptors originate from a male donor with ankylosing spondylitis or in good health (not recorded which). Each CDR3 is given with its conserved first and last residue. D genes are given only for firm matches. Clone size is shown for a subset of rows, as once, few, many or a class of expanded clone.

>TRBV29-1|many|TRBJ2-3|TRBD2
CSVPGLAGALYTQYF
TGCAGCGTTCCGGGACTAGCGGGAGCTCTATATACGCAGTATTTT
>TRBV10-2|many|TRBJ2-4|TRBD2
CASSESAGVAKNIQYF
TGCGCCAGCAGTGAGTCGGCGGGGGTAGCCAAAAACATTCAGTACTTC
>TRBV24-1|many|TRBJ2-3|-
CATSDSGNTDTQYF
TGTGCCACCAGTGATTCGGGGAACACAGATACGCAGTATTTT
>TRBV7-2|many|TRBJ2-3|TRBD2
CASSLQRGADTQYF
TGTGCCAGCAGCTTACAGCGGGGGGCAGATACGCAGTATTTT
>TRBV18|-|TRBJ1-1|-
CASSPSLNTEAFF
TGTGCCAGCTCACCCTCTTTGAACACTGAAGCTTTCTTT
>TRBV27|many|TRBJ1-4|-
CASSFGGGKLFF
TGTGCCAGCAGTTTTGGGGGAGGAAAACTGTTTTTT
>TRBV21-1|many|TRBJ2-1|-
CASTTANEQFF
TGTGCCAGCACCACAGCAAATGAGCAGTTCTTC
>TRBV5-1|many|TRBJ1-1|-
CASSLGVRDWKAFF
TGCGCCAGCAGCTTGGGTGTCAGGGATTGGAAGGCTTTCTTT
>TRBV12-3/TRBV12-4|many|TRBJ2-3|TRBD2
CASTLAGGATDTQYF
TGTGCCAGCACATTAGCGGGGGGGGCCACAGATACGCAGTATTTT
>TRBV12-3/TRBV12-4|many|TRBJ1-6|-
CASSLVEVSPLHF
TGTGCCAGCAGTTTAGTGGAGGTTTCACCCCTCCACTTT
>TRBV20-1|many|TRBJ2-2|-
CSARGLRTTGELFF
TGCAGTGCTAGGGGGCTAAGGACTACCGGGGAGCTGTTTTTT
>TRBV7-9|many|TRBJ2-7|-
CASSWGTAASSYEQYF
TGTGCCAGCAGCTGGGGTACAGCTGCGAGCTCCTACGAGCAGTACTTC
>TRBV5-1|many|TRBJ2-1|TRBD1
CASSLEGQGPYNEQFF
TGCGCCAGCAGCTTAGAGGGACAGGGACCCTACAATGAGCAGTTCTTC
>TRBV6-1|many|TRBJ2-5|TRBD2
CASSRGLARQETQYF
TGTGCCAGCAGCCGCGGACTAGCGCGACAAGAGACCCAGTACTTC
>TRBV20-1|many|TRBJ2-7|TRBD2
CSASAPTRREGLTYEQYF
TGCAGTGCCTCAGCCCCTACCAGGCGGGAGGGCCTGACCTACGAGCAGTACTTC
>TRBV27|many|TRBJ2-7|-
CASSLEASQYEQYF
TGTGCCAGCAGCTTAGAAGCCAGCCAGTACGAGCAGTACTTC
>TRBV3-1|many|TRBJ2-5|TRBD2
CASSLTSGPQETQYF
TGTGCCAGCAGCCTTACTAGCGGACCCCAAGAGACCCAGTACTTC
>TRBV5-5|-|TRBJ2-1|TRBD2
CASSSGLGPEQFF
TGTGCCAGCAGCTCGGGACTAGGGCCTGAGCAGTTCTTC
>TRBV5-1|many|TRBJ1-2|-
CASSFGPDYGYTF
TGCGCCAGCAGCTTCGGACCGGACTATGGCTACACCTTC
>TRBV12-3/TRBV12-4|many|TRBJ2-6|-
CASSWTAAGANVLTF
TGTGCCAGCAGCTGGACGGCGGCTGGGGCCAACGTCCTGACTTTC
>TRBV30|few|TRBJ2-1|TRBD2
CARGLAQQFF
TGTGCCCGTGGACTAGCGCAGCAGTTCTTC
>TRBV20-1|-|TRBJ2-3|-
CSASTKRGRTDTQYF
TGCAGTGCTAGCACCAAAAGGGGCCGCACAGATACGCAGTATTTT
>TRBV12-3/TRBV12-4|many|TRBJ2-2|-
CASSFGTDILNTGELFF
TGTGCCAGCAGTTTTGGGACGGATATCCTTAACACCGGGGAGCTGTTTTTT
>TRBV6-1|many|TRBJ2-2|-
CAGGAGTGELFF
TGTGCCGGGGGTGCGGGCACCGGGGAGCTGTTTTTT
>TRBV11-2|many|TRBJ1-1|TRBD1
CASSLTGANTEAFF
TGTGCCAGCAGCCTAACAGGGGCTAACACTGAAGCTTTCTTT
>TRBV4-1|many|TRBJ2-3|-
CASSQDNVGGPSSTDTQYF
TGCGCCAGCAGCCAAGATAACGTGGGGGGGCCTTCAAGCACAGATACGCAGTATTTT
>TRBV25-1|many|TRBJ2-7|-
CASSDYSYEQYF
TGTGCCAGCAGTGATTACTCCTACGAGCAGTACTTC
>TRBV5-6|many|TRBJ2-1|TRBD2
CASSLSGAGGLSYNEQFF
TGTGCCAGCAGCTTGAGTGGAGCGGGAGGGCTATCCTACAATGAGCAGTTCTTC
>TRBV28|many|TRBJ2-7|TRBD1
CATQTGASYEQYF
TGTGCCACCCAGACAGGGGCCTCCTACGAGCAGTACTTC
>TRBV2|many|TRBJ1-2|-
CASILRAVRGDGYTF
TGTGCCAGCATCCTACGGGCGGTCCGGGGAGATGGCTACACCTTC
>TRBV10-3|many|TRBJ2-7|TRBD1
CAIQTGGGEQYF
TGTGCCATCCAGACAGGGGGTGGCGAGCAGTACTTC
>TRBV11-2|many|TRBJ1-3|TRBD1
CASSLSGTGGLGGNTIYF
TGTGCCAGCAGCTTATCCGGGACAGGGGGTTTAGGTGGGAACACCATATATTTT
>TRBV25-1|many|TRBJ2-1|TRBD2
CASSALTSAAYNEQFF
TGTGCCAGCAGTGCTCTCACTAGCGCCGCCTACAATGAGCAGTTCTTC
>TRBV20-1|many|TRBJ2-1|TRBD1
CSAPRGGSEQFF
TGCAGTGCCCCGAGAGGGGGCTCTGAGCAGTTCTTC
>TRBV11-1|few|TRBJ2-7|-
CASSLDRIYEQYF
TGTGCCAGCAGCCTGGACAGAATCTACGAGCAGTACTTC
>TRBV6-1|-|TRBJ1-1|-
CASSELLGFF
TGTGCCAGCAGTGAACTCCTGGGGTTCTTT
>TRBV15|-|TRBJ1-5|TRBD1
CATSRYRDRGGETNQPQHF
TGTGCCACCAGCAGATACCGGGACAGGGGGGGAGAAACCAATCAGCCCCAGCATTTT
>TRBV12-3/TRBV12-4|many|TRBJ2-3|-
CAIREASLPDTQYF
TGTGCCATCCGAGAGGCTAGTCTCCCAGATACGCAGTATTTT
>TRBV20-1|many|TRBJ2-1|-
CSAPRPPTEQFF
TGCAGTGCACCGAGGCCCCCCACGGAGCAGTTCTTC
>TRBV15|many|TRBJ1-1|-
CATSRDLRDTEAFF
TGTGCCACCAGCAGAGATCTGAGAGACACTGAAGCTTTCTTT
>TRBV10-2|-|TRBJ1-2|TRBD1
CASSELGQGAGGYTF
TGCGCCAGCAGTGAGTTAGGACAGGGGGCCGGTGGCTACACCTTC
>TRBV18|few|TRBJ2-5|TRBD1
CASSPFRDSQETQYF
TGTGCCAGCTCACCATTCCGGGACAGTCAAGAGACCCAGTACTTC
>TRBV11-3|few|TRBJ1-1|-
CASSLGARTEAFF
TGTGCCAGCAGCTTAGGGGCCCGGACTGAAGCTTTCTTT
>TRBV20-1|many|TRBJ2-7|TRBD2
CSASRTSVSYEQYF
TGCAGTGCTTCCAGGACTAGCGTCTCCTACGAGCAGTACTTC